Presented here are 11 T cell receptor beta chains from one specimen sequenced in a study of cytomegalovirus exposure and HLA in healthy donors. Sequenced by immunoSEQ multiplex PCR; TCRdb stores in-frame clones only, minus some. The sample records around 300,000 clones, 80% to 90% being singletons. Source material: PBMCs. All receptors come from a woman aged 18-29 years in good health and CMV-seronegative.

The chain couples TRBV29-1 to TRBJ2-3; possible D gene TRBD1, 6 bases. The CDR3 runs 14 residues. Germline V CDR1 and CDR2: SQVTM, ANQGSEA. The V end lost 8 bases, the J end lost 3 bases, and 18 bases lay between the germline ends. The CDR3: CSLRGGRGTDTQYF. The CDR3 DNA reads as TGCAGCTTAAGAGGGGGAAGAGGTACAGATACGCAGTATTTT.

As for this clone: The same CDR3 also results from other DNA sequences found in this sample. The chain uses TRBV9 and TRBJ1-5, with D perhaps matching TRBD1 (5 bases). Trimming took 0 bases from V and 7 from J, leaving 14 bases between them. This CDR3 is 15 amino acids long. CDR1 and CDR2 from the germline V gene are SGDLS and YYNGEE. The CDR3: CASSVDGQGGQPQHF. CDR3 nucleotide sequence: TGTGCCAGCAGCGTAGACGGGCAGGGAGGACAGCCCCAGCATTTT.

V gene TRBV6-5 combines with J gene TRBJ2-7; 10 nucleotides agree with TRBD2. This CDR3 is 13 amino acids long. Germline V gene lookup returns CDR1 MNHEY and CDR2 SVGAGI. With 8 bases clipped from V and 4 bases from J, the junction kept 5 bases outside the gene matches. The CDR3 region has the DNA TGTGCCAGCCTTTCTAGCGGGAGTTACGAGCAGTACTTC. The encoded protein is CASLSSGSYEQYF.

The V gene is TRBV10-1, the J gene TRBJ2-5; maybe TRBD1 (5 bases). Trimming took 4 bases from V and 9 from J, leaving 21 bases between them. Germline V lookup: CDR1 WNHNN, CDR2 SYGVQD (reference sequence). CDR3 length: 15 amino acids. CDR3 nucleotides: TGCGCCAGCAGTGCACACCCTGGGGCCCAGGCGGCCCAGTACTTC. Its translation: CASSAHPGAQAAQYF.

The chain has TRBV4-3 and TRBJ2-6; D perhaps matches TRBD2 (7 bases). The germline V gene encodes CDR1 LGHNA and CDR2 YSLEER. Trimming removed 6 bases from V and 2 bases from J, with 14 bases in between. The CDR3 totals 16 residues. CDR3: CASSPSGGPGANVLTF. The CDR3 coding sequence is TGCGCCAGCAGTCCTTCCGGGGGGCCTGGGGCCAACGTCCTGACTTTC.

The V call is TRBV6-5, the J call TRBJ2-7, with unresolved D. The ends were cut back, 5 bases at V and 4 bases at J, with 6 bases in the middle. The CDR3 is 11 residues long. CDR1 is MNHEY and CDR2 is SVGAGI in the germline V gene. The CDR3: CASSETYEQYF. CDR3 nucleotide sequence: TGTGCCAGCAGTGAAACATACGAGCAGTACTTC.

The chain is built from TRBV29-1 and TRBJ1-2, with 11 nucleotides matching TRBD1. V lost 7 bases and J lost 3; bases outside the gene matches: 10. The germline V gene encodes CDR1 SQVTM and CDR2 ANQGSEA. The CDR3 loop spans 15 amino acids. CDR3 nucleotide sequence: TGCAGCGCCTTCGGTAGGACAGGGGGCGACTATGGCTACACCTTC. It translates to CSAFGRTGGDYGYTF.

The V gene is TRBV27, the J gene TRBJ2-6, with D possibly being TRBD1 (5 bases). CDR1 MNHEY and CDR2 SMNVEV come from the germline V gene (reference sequence). This CDR3 is 16 amino acids long. Trimming pared 6 bases from V and 0 bases from J, leaving 12 bases between. CDR3 sequence (DNA): TGTGCCAGCAGGGGCAGGGCCATCTCTGGGGCCAACGTCCTGACTTTC. This encodes CASRGRAISGANVLTF.

CDR3 sequence reads: CAISESSTGHLYGYTF. CDR3 sequence (DNA): TGTGCCATCAGTGAGTCTTCGACAGGGCACCTCTATGGCTACACCTTC. This chain uses TRBV10-3 with TRBJ1-2; 7 bases match TRBD1. With V trimmed by 0 bases and J by 4 bases, 8 bases remained unmatched. This CDR3 is 16 amino acids long. Germline CDR1 ENHRY, CDR2 SYGVKD.

V usage is TRBV9 and J usage is TRBJ1-4; 8 nucleotides align to TRBD1. The CDR3 is 15 amino acids. V trimming: 3 bases; J trimming: 6 bases; junction bases outside the gene matches: 7. CDR1 and CDR2 (germline): SGDLS, YYNGEE. This CDR3 reads CASSAPGQVDEKLFF. DNA for the CDR3: TGTGCCAGCAGCGCTCCGGGACAGGTAGATGAAAAACTGTTTTTT. Filled out from reference TRBV9 and TRBJ1-4, the complete variable domain reads DSGVTQTPKHLITATGQRVTLRCSPRSGDLSVYWYQQSLDQGLQFLIQYYNGEERAKGNILERFSAQQFPDLHSELNLSSLELGDSALYFCASSAPGQVDEKLFFGSGTQLSVL.

The chain has TRBV2 and TRBJ1-4, with 7 bases lining up with TRBD1. Germline loops: CDR1 SNHLY, CDR2 FYNNEI. V gave up 1 base and J gave up 7 bases; unmatched junction bases: 12. The CDR3 has 17 amino acids. In nucleotides, the CDR3 is TGTGCCAGCAGTGAAGAGGGTCCAGGGGGAGGATTTGAAAAACTGTTTTTT. This codes for CASSEEGPGGGFEKLFF.